This paragraph covers one TCR beta chain sequence. Repertoires were generated with immunoSEQ multiplex PCR, while TCRdb's copy carries only in-frame clones and drops some. The table has roughly 10,000 clones, roughly 93% seen once. This entry is derived from a study of graft-versus-host responses after intestinal transplantation. The sequencing here drew on PBMCs, taken 8 days after intestinal transplant. This TCR was sampled from a human patient who received an intestinal transplant, so some T cells may come from the graft donor.

The CDR3 sequence: CASRSVGGQGRDEQYF. The CDR3 DNA is TGTGCCAGTAGGAGCGTTGGGGGACAGGGGAGGGACGAGCAGTACTTC. This chain connects TRBV19 to TRBJ2-7; 10 nucleotides align to TRBD1. The ends lost 6 bases at V and 5 bases at J; junction bases unmatched: 13. Germline-derived CDR1 and CDR2 are LNHDA and SQIVND (reference sequence). The CDR3 runs 16 residues.